This record concerns one TCR beta chain sequence. The sample originates from a study of control samples from healthy donors and cancer patients. CDR1 is LGHNA, CDR2 YSLEER, per germline. J lost 7 bases, V lost 0 bases, and 11 bases had no gene match. The CDR3 is 17 amino acids. TCRdb's copy holds only in-frame clones and misses some; the assay was immunoSEQ multiplex PCR. The sample records over 15,000 clones, about four fifths being singletons. This chain links TRBV4-3 with TRBJ2-3; 9 nucleotides align to TRBD2. Material: PBMCs. The sequence derives from a man older than 75 with head and neck cancer. CDR3 sequence reads: CASSQDGREGTTNTQYF. The CDR3 DNA reads TGCGCCAGCAGCCAAGATGGGCGGGAGGGGACTACAAATACGCAGTATTTT.